The clone carrying this TCR beta chain was seen repeatedly, ten times or more. Its antigen is not known. The data belong to a study of beta chain features in type 1 diabetes. Whole-study context: Patients looked much like healthy donors when it came to age, gender and cell yields. Findings and caveats of the study: Type 1 diabetes patients had TCRB CDR3s that were shorter (moderately but significantly so) in all four CD4+ subsets. More deletions and fewer insertions at VDJ junctions were found in patients with type 1 diabetes. High-TCR-expressing cells could be over-represented by cDNA sequencing.

Since all of the isolated RNA was reverse transcribed, expressed TCRB transcripts were what got sequenced. Sequencing was performed with immunoSEQ multiplex PCR; in TCRdb, only in-frame clones are kept and a portion is missing. The sample yields around 300,000 clones, roughly 8% seen once. The CDR3 consists of 14 residues. Trimming took 7 bases from V and 0 from J, leaving 15 bases between them. Germline CDR1 and CDR2: SQVTM and ANQGSEA. This receptor was identified in a woman aged 18-29 years in good health. The source material was central memory CD4+ T cells from blood. The chain carries TRBV29-1 and TRBJ2-5; weak D call: TRBD1 (6 bases). The CDR3 region has the DNA TGCAGCGGCTTGACAGGATTCGACCAAGAGACCCAGTACTTC. Translated, it gives CSGLTGFDQETQYF.